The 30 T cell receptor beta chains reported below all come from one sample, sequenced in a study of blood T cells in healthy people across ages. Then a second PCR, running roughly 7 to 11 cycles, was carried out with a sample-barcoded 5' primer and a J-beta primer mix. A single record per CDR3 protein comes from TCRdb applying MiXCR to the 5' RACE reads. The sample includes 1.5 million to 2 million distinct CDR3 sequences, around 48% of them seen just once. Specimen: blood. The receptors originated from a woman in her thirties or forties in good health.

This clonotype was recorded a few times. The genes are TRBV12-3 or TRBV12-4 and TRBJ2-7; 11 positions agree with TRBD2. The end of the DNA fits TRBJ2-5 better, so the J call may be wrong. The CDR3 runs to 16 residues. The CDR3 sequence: CASSLASGGATETQYF. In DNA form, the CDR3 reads TGTGCCAGCAGTTTAGCTAGCGGGGGGGCCACTGAGACCCAGTACTTC.

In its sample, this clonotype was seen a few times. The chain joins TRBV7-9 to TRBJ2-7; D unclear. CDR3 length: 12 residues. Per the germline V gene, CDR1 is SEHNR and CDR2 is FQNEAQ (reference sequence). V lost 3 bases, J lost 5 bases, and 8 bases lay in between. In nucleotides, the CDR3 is TGTGCCAGCAGCTTTCACGTCCACGAGCAGTACTTC. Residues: CASSFHVHEQYF.

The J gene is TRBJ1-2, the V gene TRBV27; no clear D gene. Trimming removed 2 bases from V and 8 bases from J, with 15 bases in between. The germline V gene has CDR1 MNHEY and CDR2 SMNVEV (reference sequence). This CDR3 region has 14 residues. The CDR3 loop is CASSLVRGEGGYTF. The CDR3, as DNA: TGTGCCAGCAGTTTAGTGCGGGGAGAGGGCGGCTACACCTTC.

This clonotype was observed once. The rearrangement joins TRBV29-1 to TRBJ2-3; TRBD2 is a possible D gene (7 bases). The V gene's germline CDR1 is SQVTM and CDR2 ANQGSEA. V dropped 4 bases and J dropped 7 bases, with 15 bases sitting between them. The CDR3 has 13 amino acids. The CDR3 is CSVVGGGSNTQYF. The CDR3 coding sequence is TGCAGCGTTGTTGGGGGGGGCTCGAATACGCAGTATTTT.

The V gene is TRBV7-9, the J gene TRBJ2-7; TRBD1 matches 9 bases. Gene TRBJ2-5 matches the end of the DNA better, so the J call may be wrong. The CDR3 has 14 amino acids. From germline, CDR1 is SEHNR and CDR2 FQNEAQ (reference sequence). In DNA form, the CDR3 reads TGTGCCAGCAGCCGCGACAGGGGGATAGAGACCCAGTACTTC. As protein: CASSRDRGIETQYF.

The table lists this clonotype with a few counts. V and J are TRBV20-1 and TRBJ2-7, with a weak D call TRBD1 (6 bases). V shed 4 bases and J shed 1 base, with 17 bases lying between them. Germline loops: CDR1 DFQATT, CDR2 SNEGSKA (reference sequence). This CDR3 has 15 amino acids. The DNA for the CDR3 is TGCAGTGCTAACGGCCAAATACAGGGTTCCTACGAGCAGTACTTC. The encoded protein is CSANGQIQGSYEQYF.

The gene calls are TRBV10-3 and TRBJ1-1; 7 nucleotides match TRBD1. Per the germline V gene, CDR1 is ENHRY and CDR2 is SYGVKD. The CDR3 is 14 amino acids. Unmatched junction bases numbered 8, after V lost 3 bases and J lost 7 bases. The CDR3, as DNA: TGTGCCATCAGTGACATGCGGGCAGGGGGTGAAGCTTTCTTT. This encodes CAISDMRAGGEAFF.

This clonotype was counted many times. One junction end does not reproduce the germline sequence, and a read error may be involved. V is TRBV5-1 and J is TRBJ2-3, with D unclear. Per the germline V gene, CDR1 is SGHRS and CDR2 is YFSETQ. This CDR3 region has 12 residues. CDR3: CASSLTADTQYF. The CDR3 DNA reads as TGTGCCAGCAGCTTAACTGCAGATACGCAGTATTTT.

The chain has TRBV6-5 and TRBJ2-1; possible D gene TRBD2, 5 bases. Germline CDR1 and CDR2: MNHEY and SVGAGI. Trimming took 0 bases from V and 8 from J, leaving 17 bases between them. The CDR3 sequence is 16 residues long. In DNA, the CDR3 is TGTGCCAGCAGTTACTCGTTGCGGGCCCCTAGGGATGAGCAGTTCTTC. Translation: CASSYSLRAPRDEQFF.

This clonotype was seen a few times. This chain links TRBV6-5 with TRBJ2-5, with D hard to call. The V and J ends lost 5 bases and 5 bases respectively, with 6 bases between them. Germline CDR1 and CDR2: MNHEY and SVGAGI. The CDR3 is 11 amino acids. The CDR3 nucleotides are TGTGCCAGCAGTCAGTTCGAGACCCAGTACTTC. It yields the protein CASSQFETQYF.

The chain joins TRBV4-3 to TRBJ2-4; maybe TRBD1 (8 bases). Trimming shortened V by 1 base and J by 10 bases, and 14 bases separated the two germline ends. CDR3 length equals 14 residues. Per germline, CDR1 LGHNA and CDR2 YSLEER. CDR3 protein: CASSQGEGQEIQYF. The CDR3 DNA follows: TGCGCCAGCAGCCAAGGGGAGGGACAGGAGATTCAGTACTTC.

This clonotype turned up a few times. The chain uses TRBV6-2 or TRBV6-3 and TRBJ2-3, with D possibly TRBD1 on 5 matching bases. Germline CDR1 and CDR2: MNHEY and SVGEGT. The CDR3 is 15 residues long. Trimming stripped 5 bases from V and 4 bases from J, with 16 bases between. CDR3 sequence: CASSPIKGFADTQYF. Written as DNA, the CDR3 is TGTGCCAGCAGTCCTATAAAGGGGTTTGCAGATACGCAGTATTTT.

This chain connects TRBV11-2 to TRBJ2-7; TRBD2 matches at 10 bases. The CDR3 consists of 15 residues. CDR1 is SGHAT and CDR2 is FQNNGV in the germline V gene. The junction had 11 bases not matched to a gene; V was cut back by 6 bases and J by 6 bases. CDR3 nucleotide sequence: TGTGCCAGCAGGTCTCTAGCGGGGGATCTCGGCGAGCAGTACTTC. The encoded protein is CASRSLAGDLGEQYF. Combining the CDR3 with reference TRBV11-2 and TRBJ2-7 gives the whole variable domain EAGVAQSPRYKIIEKRQSVAFWCNPISGHATLYWYQQILGQGPKLLIQFQNNGVVDDSQLPKDRFSAERLKGVDSTLKIQPAKLEDSAVYLCASRSLAGDLGEQYFGPGTRLTVT.

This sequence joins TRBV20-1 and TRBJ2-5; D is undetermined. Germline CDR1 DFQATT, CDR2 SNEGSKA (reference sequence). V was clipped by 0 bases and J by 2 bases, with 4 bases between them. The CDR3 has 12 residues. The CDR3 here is CSAREVQETQYF. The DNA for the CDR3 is TGCAGTGCTAGAGAAGTACAAGAGACCCAGTACTTC.

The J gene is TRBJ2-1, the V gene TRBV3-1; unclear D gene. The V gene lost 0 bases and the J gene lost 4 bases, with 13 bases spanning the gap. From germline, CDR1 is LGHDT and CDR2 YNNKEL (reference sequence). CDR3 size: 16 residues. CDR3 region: CASSQDKGQNYNEQFF. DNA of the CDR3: TGTGCCAGCAGCCAAGATAAGGGCCAGAATTACAATGAGCAGTTCTTC.

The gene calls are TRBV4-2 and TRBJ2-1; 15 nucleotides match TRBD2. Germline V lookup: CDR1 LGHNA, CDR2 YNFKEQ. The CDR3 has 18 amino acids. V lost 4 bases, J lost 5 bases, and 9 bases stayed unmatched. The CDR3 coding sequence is TGTGCCAGCAGCCGAGGACTAGCGGGGGGGCAGTCCGACAATGAGCAGTTCTTC. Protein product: CASSRGLAGGQSDNEQFF.

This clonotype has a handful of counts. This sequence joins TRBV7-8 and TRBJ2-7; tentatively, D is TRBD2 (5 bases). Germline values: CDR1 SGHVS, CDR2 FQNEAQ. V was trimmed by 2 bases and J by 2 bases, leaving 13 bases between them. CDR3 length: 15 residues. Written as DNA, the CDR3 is TGTGCCAGCAGCTTAAAACGAGGGCGGGCCTACGAGCAGTACTTC. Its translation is CASSLKRGRAYEQYF.

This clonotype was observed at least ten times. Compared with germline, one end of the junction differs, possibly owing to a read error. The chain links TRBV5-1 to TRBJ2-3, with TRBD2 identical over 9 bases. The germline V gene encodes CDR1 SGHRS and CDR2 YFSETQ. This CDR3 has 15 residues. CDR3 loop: CASSLSSGGTDTQYF. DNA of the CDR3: TGTGCCAGCAGTTTATCTAGCGGGGGCACAGATACGCAGTATTTT.

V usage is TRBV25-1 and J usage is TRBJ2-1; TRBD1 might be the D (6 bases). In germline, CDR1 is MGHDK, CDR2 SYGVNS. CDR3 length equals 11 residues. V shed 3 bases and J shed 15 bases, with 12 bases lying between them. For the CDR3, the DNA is TGTGCCAGCAGTGAGTACAGGGAAACGTTCTTC. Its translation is CASSEYRETFF.

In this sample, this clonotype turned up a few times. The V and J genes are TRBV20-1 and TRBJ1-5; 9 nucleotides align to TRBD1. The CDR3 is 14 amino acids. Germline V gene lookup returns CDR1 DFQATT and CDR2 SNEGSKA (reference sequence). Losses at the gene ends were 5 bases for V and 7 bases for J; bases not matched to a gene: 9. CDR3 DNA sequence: TGCAGTGCTCACCCGGACAGGGGAGGACAGCCCCAGCATTTT. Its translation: CSAHPDRGGQPQHF.

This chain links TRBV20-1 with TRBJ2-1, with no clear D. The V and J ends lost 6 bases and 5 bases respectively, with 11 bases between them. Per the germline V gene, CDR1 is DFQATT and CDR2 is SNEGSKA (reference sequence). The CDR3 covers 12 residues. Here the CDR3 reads CSAKGRNNEQFF. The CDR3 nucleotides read TGCAGTGCAAAGGGTCGTAACAATGAGCAGTTCTTC.

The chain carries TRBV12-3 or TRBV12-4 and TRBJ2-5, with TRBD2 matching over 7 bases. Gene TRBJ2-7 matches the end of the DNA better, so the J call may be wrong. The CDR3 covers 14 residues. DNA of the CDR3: TGTGCCAGCAGCCTGCGGGAGATAGGCCACGAGCAGTACTTC. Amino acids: CASSLREIGHEQYF.

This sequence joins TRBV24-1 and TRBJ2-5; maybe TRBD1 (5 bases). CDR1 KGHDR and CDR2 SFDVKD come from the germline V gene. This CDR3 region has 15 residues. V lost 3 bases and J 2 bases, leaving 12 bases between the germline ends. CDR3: CATSDSRQGQETQYF. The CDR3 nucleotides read TGTGCCACCAGTGATAGCCGGCAGGGACAAGAGACCCAGTACTTC.

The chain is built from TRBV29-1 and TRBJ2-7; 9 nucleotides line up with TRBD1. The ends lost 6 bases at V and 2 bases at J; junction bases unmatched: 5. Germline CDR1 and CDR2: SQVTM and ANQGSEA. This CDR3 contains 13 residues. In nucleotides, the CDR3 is TGCAGCGTACAGGGGGCCGGGGCCTACGAGCAGTACTTC. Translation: CSVQGAGAYEQYF.

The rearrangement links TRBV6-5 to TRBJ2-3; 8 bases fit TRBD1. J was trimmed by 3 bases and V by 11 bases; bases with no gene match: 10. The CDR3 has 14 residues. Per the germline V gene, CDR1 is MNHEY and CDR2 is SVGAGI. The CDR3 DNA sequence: TGTGCCCGCCACAGGGGGGAGTGGACAGATACGCAGTATTTT. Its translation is CARHRGEWTDTQYF.

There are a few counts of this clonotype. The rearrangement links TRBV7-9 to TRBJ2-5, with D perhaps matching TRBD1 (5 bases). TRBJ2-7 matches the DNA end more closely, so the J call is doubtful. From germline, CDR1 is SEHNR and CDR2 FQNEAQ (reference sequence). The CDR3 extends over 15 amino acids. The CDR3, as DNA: TGTGCCAGCAGCTTTCATCAGGGTAATAAATACGAGCAGTACTTC. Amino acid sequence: CASSFHQGNKYEQYF.

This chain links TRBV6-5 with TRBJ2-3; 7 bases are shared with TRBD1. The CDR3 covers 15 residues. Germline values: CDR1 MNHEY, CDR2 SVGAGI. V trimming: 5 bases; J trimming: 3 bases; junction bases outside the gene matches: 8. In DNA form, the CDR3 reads TGTGCCAGCAGTCCCATGGCAGGGGGAACAGATACGCAGTATTTT. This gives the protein CASSPMAGGTDTQYF.

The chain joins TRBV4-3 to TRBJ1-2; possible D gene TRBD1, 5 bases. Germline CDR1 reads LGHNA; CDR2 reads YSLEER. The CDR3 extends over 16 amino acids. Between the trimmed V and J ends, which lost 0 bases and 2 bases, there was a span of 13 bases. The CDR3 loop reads CASSQDIDSYNYGYTF. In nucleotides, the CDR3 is TGCGCCAGCAGCCAAGATATAGACAGCTACAACTATGGCTACACCTTC.

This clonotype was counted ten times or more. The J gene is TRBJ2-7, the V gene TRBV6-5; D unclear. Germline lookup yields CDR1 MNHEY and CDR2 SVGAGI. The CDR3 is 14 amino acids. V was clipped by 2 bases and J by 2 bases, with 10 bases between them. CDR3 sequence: CASSYQGSPYEQYF. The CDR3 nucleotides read TGTGCCAGCAGTTACCAAGGGTCCCCCTACGAGCAGTACTTC.

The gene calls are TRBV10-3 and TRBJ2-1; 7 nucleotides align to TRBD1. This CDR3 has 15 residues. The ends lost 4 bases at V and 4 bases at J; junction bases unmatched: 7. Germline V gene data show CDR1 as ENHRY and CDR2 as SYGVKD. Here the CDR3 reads CAISGQGDLYNEQFF. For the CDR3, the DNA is TGTGCCATCAGTGGACAGGGCGACCTATACAATGAGCAGTTCTTC.